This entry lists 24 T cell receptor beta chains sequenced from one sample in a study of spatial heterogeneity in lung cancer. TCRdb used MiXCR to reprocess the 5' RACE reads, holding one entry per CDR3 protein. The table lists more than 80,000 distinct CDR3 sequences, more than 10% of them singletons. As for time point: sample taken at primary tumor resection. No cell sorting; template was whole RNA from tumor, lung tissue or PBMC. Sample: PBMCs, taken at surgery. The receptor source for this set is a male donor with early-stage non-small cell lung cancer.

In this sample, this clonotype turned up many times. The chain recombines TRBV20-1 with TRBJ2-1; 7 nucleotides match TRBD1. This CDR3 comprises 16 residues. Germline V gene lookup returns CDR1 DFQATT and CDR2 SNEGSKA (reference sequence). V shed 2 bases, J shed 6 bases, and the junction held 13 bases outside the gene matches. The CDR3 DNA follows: TGCAGTGCTAGAACTACTACAGGGGCTCATCGCAATGAGCAGTTCTTC. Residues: CSARTTTGAHRNEQFF.

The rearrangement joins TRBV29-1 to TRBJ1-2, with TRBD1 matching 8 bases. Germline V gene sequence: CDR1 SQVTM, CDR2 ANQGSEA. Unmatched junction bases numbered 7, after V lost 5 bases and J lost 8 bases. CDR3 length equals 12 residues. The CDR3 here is CSVQAGGKGYTF. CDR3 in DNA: TGCAGCGTTCAAGCAGGGGGCAAAGGCTACACCTTC.

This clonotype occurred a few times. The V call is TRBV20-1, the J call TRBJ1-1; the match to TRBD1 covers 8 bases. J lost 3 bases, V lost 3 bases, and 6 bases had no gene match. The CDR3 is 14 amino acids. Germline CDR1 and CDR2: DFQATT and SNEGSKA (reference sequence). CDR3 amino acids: CSASNRGSYTEAFF. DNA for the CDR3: TGCAGTGCTAGTAACAGGGGGAGTTACACTGAAGCTTTCTTT.

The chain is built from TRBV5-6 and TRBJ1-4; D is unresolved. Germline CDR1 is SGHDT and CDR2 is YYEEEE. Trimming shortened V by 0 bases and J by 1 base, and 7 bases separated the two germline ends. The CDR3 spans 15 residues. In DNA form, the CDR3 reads TGTGCCAGCAGCTTGGTTGGTCGAACTAATGAAAAACTGTTTTTT. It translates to CASSLVGRTNEKLFF.

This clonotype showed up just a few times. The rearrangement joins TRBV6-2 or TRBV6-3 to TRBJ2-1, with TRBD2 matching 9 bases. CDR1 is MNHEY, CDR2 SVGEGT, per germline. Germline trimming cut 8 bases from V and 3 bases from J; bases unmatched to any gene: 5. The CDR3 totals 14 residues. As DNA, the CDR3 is TGTGCCAGCGCACCTAGCGGGATCTACAATGAGCAGTTCTTC. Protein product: CASAPSGIYNEQFF.

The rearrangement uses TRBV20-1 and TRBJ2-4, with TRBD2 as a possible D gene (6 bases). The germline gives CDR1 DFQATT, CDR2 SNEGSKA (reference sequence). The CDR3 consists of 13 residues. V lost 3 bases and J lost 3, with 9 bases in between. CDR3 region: CSARSEGKNIQYF. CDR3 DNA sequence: TGCAGTGCTAGGTCGGAGGGCAAAAACATTCAGTACTTC.

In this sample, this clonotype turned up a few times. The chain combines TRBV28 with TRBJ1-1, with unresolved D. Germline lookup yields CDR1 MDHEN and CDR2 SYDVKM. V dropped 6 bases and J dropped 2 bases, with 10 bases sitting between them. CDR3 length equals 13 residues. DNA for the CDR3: TGTGCCAGCAGCCCCGCGCTCAACACTGAAGCTTTCTTT. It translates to CASSPALNTEAFF.

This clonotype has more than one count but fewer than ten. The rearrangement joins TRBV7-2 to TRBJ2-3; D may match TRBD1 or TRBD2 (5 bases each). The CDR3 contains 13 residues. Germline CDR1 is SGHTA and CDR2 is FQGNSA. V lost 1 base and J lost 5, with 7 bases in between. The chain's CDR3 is CASSLGGLDTQYF. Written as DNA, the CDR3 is TGTGCCAGCAGCTTAGGGGGGTTAGATACGCAGTATTTT.

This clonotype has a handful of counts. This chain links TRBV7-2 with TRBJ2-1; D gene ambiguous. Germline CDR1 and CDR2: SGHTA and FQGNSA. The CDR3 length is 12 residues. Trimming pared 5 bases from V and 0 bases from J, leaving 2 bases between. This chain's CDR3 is CASSHSYNEQFF. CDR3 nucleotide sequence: TGTGCCAGCAGCCACTCCTACAATGAGCAGTTCTTC.

CDR3 bases: TGTGCCATCAGTTCCCAGGGACAGTCCTACGAGCAGTACTTC. This translates into CAISSQGQSYEQYF. This rearrangement joins TRBV10-3 to TRBJ2-7, with 7 positions matching TRBD1. The CDR3 runs 14 residues. Per the germline V gene, CDR1 is ENHRY and CDR2 is SYGVKD. The ends lost 5 bases at V and 1 base at J; junction bases unmatched: 5.

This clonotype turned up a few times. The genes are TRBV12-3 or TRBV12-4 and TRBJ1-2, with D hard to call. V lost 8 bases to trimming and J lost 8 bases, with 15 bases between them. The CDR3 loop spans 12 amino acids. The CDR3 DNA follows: TGTGCCAGCGGAGTCTCCCCGGTCGGCTACACCTTC. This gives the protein CASGVSPVGYTF.

This CDR3 reads CASSTPGQGSYEQYF. The CDR3 nucleotides are TGTGCCAGCAGTACCCCGGGACAGGGGAGCTACGAGCAGTACTTC. The chain has TRBV6-2 or TRBV6-3 and TRBJ2-7, with 10 bases lining up with TRBD1. There are 15 residues in the CDR3. CDR1 is MNHEY and CDR2 is SVGEGT in the germline V gene. Trimming at V came to 5 bases and at J to 3 bases, leaving 7 bases not matched to a gene.

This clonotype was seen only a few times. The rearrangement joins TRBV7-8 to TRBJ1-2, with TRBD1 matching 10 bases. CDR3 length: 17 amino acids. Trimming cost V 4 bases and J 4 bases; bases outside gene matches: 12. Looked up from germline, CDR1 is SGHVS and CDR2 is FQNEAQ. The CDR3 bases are TGTGCCAGCAGCTCCCGGGACAGGGGCATCAATTTCTATGGCTACACCTTC. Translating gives CASSSRDRGINFYGYTF.

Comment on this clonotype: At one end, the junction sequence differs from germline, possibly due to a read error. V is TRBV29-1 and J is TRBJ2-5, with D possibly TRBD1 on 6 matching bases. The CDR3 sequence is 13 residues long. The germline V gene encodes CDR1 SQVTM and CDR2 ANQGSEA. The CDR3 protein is CSVGAGPQESQYF. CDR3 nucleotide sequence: TGCAGCGTGGGGGCAGGCCCCCAGGAGAGCCAGTACTTC.

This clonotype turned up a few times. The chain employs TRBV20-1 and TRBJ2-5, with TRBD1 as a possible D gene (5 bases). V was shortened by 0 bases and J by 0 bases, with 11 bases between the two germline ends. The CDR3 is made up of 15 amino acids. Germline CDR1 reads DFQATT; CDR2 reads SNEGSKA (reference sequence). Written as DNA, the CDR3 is TGCAGTGCTAGAGATTGGGGCAGTTACCAAGAGACCCAGTACTTC. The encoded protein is CSARDWGSYQETQYF.

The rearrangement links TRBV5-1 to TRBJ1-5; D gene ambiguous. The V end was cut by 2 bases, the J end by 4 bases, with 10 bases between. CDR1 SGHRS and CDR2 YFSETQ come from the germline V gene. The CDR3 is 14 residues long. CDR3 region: CASSFGLGNQPQHF. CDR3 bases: TGCGCCAGCAGCTTCGGACTGGGTAATCAGCCCCAGCATTTT.

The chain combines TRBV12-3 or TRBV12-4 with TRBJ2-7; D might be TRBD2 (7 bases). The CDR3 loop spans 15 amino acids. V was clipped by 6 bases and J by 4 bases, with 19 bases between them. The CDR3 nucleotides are TGTGCCAGCAGCTCGGGACGGGGGGCACATTACGAGCAGTACTTC. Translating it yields CASSSGRGAHYEQYF.

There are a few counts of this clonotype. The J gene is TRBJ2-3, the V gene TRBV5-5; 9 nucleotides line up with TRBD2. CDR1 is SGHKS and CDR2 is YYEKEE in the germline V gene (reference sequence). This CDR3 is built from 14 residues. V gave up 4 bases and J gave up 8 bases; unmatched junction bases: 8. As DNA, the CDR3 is TGTGCCAGCAGCGGGTTAGCGGGAGAGGGTACGCAGTATTTT. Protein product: CASSGLAGEGTQYF. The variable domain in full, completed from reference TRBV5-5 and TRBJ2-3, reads DAGVTQSPTHLIKTRGQQVTLRCSPISGHKSVSWYQQVLGQGPQFIFQYYEKEERGRGNFPDRFSARQFPNYSSELNVNALLLGDSALYLCASSGLAGEGTQYFGPGTRLTVL.

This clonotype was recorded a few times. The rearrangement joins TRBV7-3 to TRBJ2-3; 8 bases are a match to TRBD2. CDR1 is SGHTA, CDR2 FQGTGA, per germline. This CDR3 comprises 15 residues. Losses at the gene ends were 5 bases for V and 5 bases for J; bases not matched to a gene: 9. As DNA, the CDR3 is TGTGCCAGCAGCCCGCAAGCGGGAGTCGGAGATACGCAGTATTTT. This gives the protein CASSPQAGVGDTQYF.

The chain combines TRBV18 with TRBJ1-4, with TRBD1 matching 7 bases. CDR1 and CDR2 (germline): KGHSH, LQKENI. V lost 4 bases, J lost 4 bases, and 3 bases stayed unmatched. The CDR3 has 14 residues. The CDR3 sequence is CASSRGQDNEKLFF. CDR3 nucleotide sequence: TGTGCCAGCTCACGCGGACAGGATAATGAAAAACTGTTTTTT.

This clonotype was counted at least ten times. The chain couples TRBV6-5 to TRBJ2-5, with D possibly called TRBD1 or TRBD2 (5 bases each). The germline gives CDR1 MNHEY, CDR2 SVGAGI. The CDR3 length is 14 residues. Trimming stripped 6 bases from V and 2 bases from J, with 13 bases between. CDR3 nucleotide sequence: TGTGCCAGCAGGAATGCCGGGGCACAAGAGACCCAGTACTTC. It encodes CASRNAGAQETQYF.

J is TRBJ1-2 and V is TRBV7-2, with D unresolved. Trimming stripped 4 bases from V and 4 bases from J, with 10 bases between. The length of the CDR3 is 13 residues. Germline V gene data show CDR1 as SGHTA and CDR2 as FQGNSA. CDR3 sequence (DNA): TGTGCCAGCAGCTCCCAGTCGGCCTATGGCTACACCTTC. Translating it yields CASSSQSAYGYTF.

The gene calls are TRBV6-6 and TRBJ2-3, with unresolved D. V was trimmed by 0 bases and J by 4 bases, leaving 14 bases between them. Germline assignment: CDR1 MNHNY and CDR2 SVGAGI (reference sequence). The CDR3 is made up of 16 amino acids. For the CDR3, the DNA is TGTGCCAGCAGTTACTCTTGGACCACTGGGGCAGATACGCAGTATTTT. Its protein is CASSYSWTTGADTQYF.

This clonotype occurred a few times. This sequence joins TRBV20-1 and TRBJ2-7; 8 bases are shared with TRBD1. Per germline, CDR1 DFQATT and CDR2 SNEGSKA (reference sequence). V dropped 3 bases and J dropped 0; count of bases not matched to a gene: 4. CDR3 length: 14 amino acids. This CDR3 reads CSASQGQVSYEQYF. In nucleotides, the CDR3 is TGCAGTGCTAGTCAGGGACAGGTCTCCTACGAGCAGTACTTC.